These 17 T cell receptor beta chains share one sample of origin, sequenced in a study of tumor-infiltrating lymphocytes in localized non-small cell lung cancer. Measured with immunoSEQ multiplex PCR; TCRdb has only the in-frame clones, and not every one. The profile shows 8,000 to 10,000 clones, over 65% of them singletons. Sequenced material: uninvolved lung tissue not adjacent to the tumor. All receptors derive from a human donor with non-small cell lung cancer.

The J gene is TRBJ1-1, the V gene TRBV11-1; maybe TRBD1 (6 bases). Germline assignment: CDR1 SGHAT and CDR2 FQDESV (reference sequence). The CDR3 extends over 14 amino acids. V lost 3 bases and J lost 6, with 14 bases in between. The CDR3 region is CASSFRGRGAEAFF. The CDR3 nucleotides read TGTGCCAGCAGCTTCCGTGGCAGGGGCGCTGAAGCTTTCTTT.

The chain carries TRBV6-5 and TRBJ2-7; TRBD2 matches at 12 bases. The trim removed 7 bases at V and 6 bases at J, leaving 10 bases unmatched. This CDR3 has 15 amino acids. CDR1 and CDR2 from the germline V gene are MNHEY and SVGAGI. The CDR3 here is CASTQRTTSGGEQYF. The CDR3 region has the DNA TGTGCCAGCACCCAACGGACGACTAGCGGGGGCGAGCAGTACTTC.

The V call is TRBV28, the J call TRBJ2-5, with D perhaps matching TRBD1 (5 bases). The CDR3 runs to 13 residues. Germline values: CDR1 MDHEN, CDR2 SYDVKM. V was clipped by 5 bases and J by 1 base, with 8 bases between them. The CDR3 DNA reads TGTGCCAGCAGTCCGACAGTCCAAGAGACCCAGTACTTC. Amino acids: CASSPTVQETQYF. Together with reference TRBV28 and TRBJ2-5, the CDR3 gives the full variable domain: DVKVTQSSRYLVKRTGEKVFLECVQDMDHENMFWYRQDPGLGLRLIYFSYDVKMKEKGDIPEGYSVSREKKERFSLILESASTNQTSMYLCASSPTVQETQYFGPGTRLLVL.

A few counts support this clone. The same CDR3 arises from other DNA sequences in this sample as well. The J gene is TRBJ2-1, the V gene TRBV5-1; 7 bases line up with TRBD2. This CDR3 spans 15 amino acids. The V gene end was trimmed by 2 bases and the J gene end by 4 bases; junction bases not matched to a gene: 6. Germline values: CDR1 SGHRS, CDR2 YFSETQ. The CDR3 loop is CASSFGGGGYNEQFF. Written as DNA, the CDR3 is TGCGCCAGCAGCTTTGGCGGGGGAGGGTACAATGAGCAGTTCTTC.

The CDR3 nucleotides read TGTGCCAGCAGCTTAGAACTAGGGCGGGGCTATGAGCAGTTCTTC. Its protein product is CASSLELGRGYEQFF. The chain recombines TRBV7-3 with TRBJ2-1, with a tentative D call TRBD2 (6 bases). Trimming stripped 2 bases from V and 8 bases from J, with 16 bases between. CDR1 and CDR2 (germline): SGHTA, FQGTGA. The CDR3 contains 15 residues.

This clone was seen only once. The V gene is TRBV6-5, the J gene TRBJ2-2; unclear D gene. The CDR3 runs 14 residues. V lost 8 bases and J lost 3, with 13 bases in between. Looked up from germline, CDR1 is MNHEY and CDR2 is SVGAGI. Here the CDR3 reads CASRSTAHTGELFF. Here the CDR3 DNA reads TGTGCCAGCCGGTCTACAGCTCACACCGGGGAGCTGTTTTTT.

CDR3 sequence: CAISESIAGEYNEQFF. In DNA, the CDR3 is TGTGCCATCAGTGAGTCCATAGCGGGGGAATACAATGAGCAGTTCTTC. The V call is TRBV10-3, the J call TRBJ2-1; 9 positions match TRBD2. J was trimmed by 4 bases and V by 0 bases; bases with no gene match: 4. Germline V gives CDR1 ENHRY, CDR2 SYGVKD. This CDR3 is built from 16 residues.

The count of this clone is one. This chain links TRBV5-6 with TRBJ2-7; TRBD1 agrees at 8 bases. CDR1 is SGHDT and CDR2 is YYEEEE in the germline V gene. CDR3 size: 13 residues. V lost 5 bases, J lost 5 bases, and 6 bases stayed unmatched. The CDR3: CASRVDREHEQYF. Written as DNA, the CDR3 is TGTGCCAGCAGGGTGGACAGGGAGCACGAGCAGTACTTC.

This clone was picked up a small number of times. The rearrangement links TRBV5-1 to TRBJ1-1; tentative D call: TRBD1 (5 bases). V was cut by 3 bases and J by 10 bases, with 22 bases left in between. From germline, CDR1 is SGHRS and CDR2 YFSETQ. The CDR3 covers 15 residues. Here the CDR3 DNA reads TGCGCCAGCAGCTCGGGGAATACCGGGACCCGAGGAGCTTTCTTT. It specifies CASSSGNTGTRGAFF. Looking up the rest from reference TRBV5-1 and TRBJ1-1 gives the full variable domain: KAGVTQTPRYLIKTRGQQVTLSCSPISGHRSVSWYQQTPGQGLQFLFEYFSETQRNKGNFPGRFSGRQFSNSRSEMNVSTLELGDSALYLCASSSGNTGTRGAFFGQGTRLTVV.

The CDR3 region has the DNA TGCAGCGTTGCTGGGACAGGGGGCTCCTACGAGCAGTACTTC. This gives the protein CSVAGTGGSYEQYF. The chain combines TRBV29-1 with TRBJ2-7; 11 bases align to TRBD1. Germline V gene sequence: CDR1 SQVTM, CDR2 ANQGSEA. The trim removed 4 bases at V and 0 bases at J, leaving 2 bases unmatched. CDR3 length: 14 amino acids.

The chain couples TRBV5-8 to TRBJ2-2; D is possibly TRBD2 (5 bases). This CDR3 spans 16 amino acids. Germline values: CDR1 SGHTS, CDR2 YDEGEE. The V end was cut by 0 bases, the J end by 0 bases, with 9 bases between. The DNA for the CDR3 is TGTGCCAGCAGCTTGGGACTAACATCGAACACCGGGGAGCTGTTTTTT. The encoded protein is CASSLGLTSNTGELFF.

The chain recombines TRBV30 with TRBJ2-7; 9 bases are a match to TRBD1. V shed 5 bases, J shed 3 bases, and the junction held 8 bases outside the gene matches. The CDR3 is 14 amino acids. Germline loops: CDR1 GTSNPN, CDR2 SVGIG (reference sequence). CDR3 nucleotides: TGTGCCTGGCTCGCCGGGACAGGGAACTACGAGCAGTACTTC. As protein: CAWLAGTGNYEQYF.

This clone was observed a single time. The rearrangement links TRBV2 to TRBJ2-7; D is unresolved. Germline loops: CDR1 SNHLY, CDR2 FYNNEI. V was shortened by 8 bases and J by 3 bases, with 8 bases between the two germline ends. CDR3 size: 11 residues. CDR3 amino acids: CASVSGYEQYF. The CDR3 DNA is TGTGCCAGCGTCTCAGGCTACGAGCAGTACTTC. Drawing the rest from reference TRBV2 and TRBJ2-7, the complete variable domain is EPEVTQTPSHQVTQMGQEVILRCVPISNHLYFYWYRQILGQKVEFLVSFYNNEISEKSEIFDDQFSVERPDGSNFTLKIRSTKLEDSAMYFCASVSGYEQYFGPGTRLTVT.

The V gene is TRBV12-5, the J gene TRBJ2-5; weak D call: TRBD1 (6 bases). From germline, CDR1 is LGHNT and CDR2 FRNRAP. The ends were cut back, 7 bases at V and 2 bases at J, with 14 bases in the middle. This CDR3 comprises 14 residues. CDR3 sequence: CASVQSGQQETQYF. The CDR3 DNA reads TGTGCTAGTGTCCAATCCGGACAGCAAGAGACCCAGTACTTC.

This clone qualifies as medium-sized. This chain joins TRBV7-6 and TRBJ2-6; D remains ambiguous. This CDR3 has 16 amino acids. Germline V lookup: CDR1 SGHVS, CDR2 FNYEAQ. Trimming cost V 5 bases and J 2 bases, with 13 bases left between them. In nucleotides, the CDR3 is TGTGCCAGCAGCGATGCTCCCGACGCTGGGGCCAACGTCCTGACTTTC. Amino acids: CASSDAPDAGANVLTF.

V is TRBV20-1 and J is TRBJ2-7; D remains ambiguous. The V gene lost 0 bases and the J gene lost 9 bases, with 9 bases spanning the gap. The CDR3 contains 11 residues. CDR1 and CDR2 (germline): DFQATT, SNEGSKA (reference sequence). The CDR3 sequence: CSAREGRTQYF. DNA for the CDR3: TGCAGTGCTAGAGAGGGTAGGACGCAGTACTTC.

This clone was observed a single time. This chain uses TRBV6-1 with TRBJ2-7; no definite D call. The germline V and J ends were trimmed by 7 bases and 0 bases, with 7 bases remaining between them. CDR1 MNHNS and CDR2 SASEGT come from the germline V gene. This CDR3 is built from 12 residues. CDR3 sequence: CASNADSYEQYF. The CDR3, as DNA: TGTGCCAGCAACGCCGACTCCTACGAGCAGTACTTC.